This T cell receptor beta chain was obtained from a study of neoadjuvant anti-PD-1 for oral cavity cancer. There are 14 residues in the CDR3. The germline V and J ends were trimmed by 6 bases and 4 bases, with 16 bases remaining between them. The germline CDR1 and CDR2 sequences are MDHEN and SYDVKM. Documented time point: after neoadjuvant nivolumab, at surgical resection. The method was immunoSEQ multiplex PCR; TCRdb's version includes in-frame clones alone and lacks a portion of them. The sample includes 72,000 or so clones, about 86% seen only once; the top ten take approximately 2.8%. V and J are TRBV28 and TRBJ2-7, with D possibly TRBD1 on 6 matching bases. Material: PBMCs, obtained after nivolumab (anti-PD-1) treatment. The receptor was derived from a person between 40 and 85 years old with oral cavity squamous cell carcinoma. CDR3 sequence: CASSGTLTGYEQYF. Here the CDR3 DNA reads TGTGCCAGCAGCGGGACACTTACCGGGTACGAGCAGTACTTC.